These 24 T cell receptor beta chains share one sample of origin, sequenced in a study of PD-1 blockade in mismatch repair-deficient tumors. Using immunoSEQ multiplex PCR, the repertoire was profiled, and TCRdb retains in-frame clones only, with some absent. The sample yields 30,000 to 40,000 clones, roughly 81% seen once. The sample here was peripheral blood, taken approximately 1.5 years after starting pembrolizumab. Receptors originate from an adult with mismatch repair-deficient cancer.

V gene TRBV10-3 combines with J gene TRBJ2-5, with 8 bases lining up with TRBD1. Germline lookup yields CDR1 ENHRY and CDR2 SYGVKD. The CDR3 sequence is 14 residues long. The junction had 2 bases not matched to a gene; V was cut back by 4 bases and J by 1 base. For the CDR3, the DNA is TGTGCCATCAGTGCAGGGGGCTTCCAAGAGACCCAGTACTTC. Its translation: CAISAGGFQETQYF.

The sample holds a few counts of this clone. The chain uses TRBV19 and TRBJ2-7, with TRBD1 matching 7 bases. Germline CDR1 reads LNHDA; CDR2 reads SQIVND (reference sequence). This CDR3 has 16 residues. V dropped 3 bases and J dropped 2; count of bases not matched to a gene: 10. CDR3 in DNA: TGTGCCAGTAGTATCGTTTTGGGGACAGCTACCTACGAGCAGTACTTC. Protein sequence: CASSIVLGTATYEQYF. The full variable domain, in which reference TRBV19 and TRBJ2-7 provide the parts outside the CDR3, is DGGITQSPKYLFRKEGQNVTLSCEQNLNHDAMYWYRQDPGQGLRLIYYSQIVNDFQKGDIAEGYSVSREKKESFPLTVTSAQKNPTAFYLCASSIVLGTATYEQYFGPGTRLTVT.

The V call is TRBV11-3, the J call TRBJ2-7, with no clear D. Germline lookup yields CDR1 SGHNT and CDR2 YENEEA. Trimming left V 2 bases short and J 3 bases short, with 14 bases between. The CDR3 contains 15 residues. Here the CDR3 reads CASSLSGFGVYEQYF. As DNA, the CDR3 is TGTGCCAGCAGCTTAAGTGGGTTTGGGGTCTACGAGCAGTACTTC.

For the CDR3, the DNA is TGTGCCAGCAGCGTGAAGTTTGCGGGAGGGGCTTATGAGCAGTTCTTC. Its translation is CASSVKFAGGAYEQFF. This chain joins TRBV7-8 and TRBJ2-1; TRBD2 aligns across 9 bases. CDR1 is SGHVS and CDR2 is FQNEAQ in the germline V gene. V was pared by 5 bases and J by 8 bases, with 13 bases of the junction left unmatched. This CDR3 is built from 16 residues.

V is TRBV5-1 and J is TRBJ1-1, with D possibly matching TRBD1 (6 bases). Between the trimmed V and J ends, which lost 4 bases and 0 bases, there was a span of 10 bases. There are 14 residues in the CDR3. Germline CDR1 SGHRS, CDR2 YFSETQ. This CDR3 reads CASSGGQMNTEAFF. The CDR3 DNA sequence: TGCGCCAGCAGCGGGGGGCAGATGAACACTGAAGCTTTCTTT.

The V and J genes are TRBV15 and TRBJ2-1, with D perhaps matching TRBD1 (5 bases). From germline, CDR1 is LNHNV and CDR2 YYDKDF (reference sequence). The CDR3 is 15 residues long. Trimming left V 0 bases short and J 6 bases short, with 12 bases between. The chain's CDR3 is CATSRDRDFSNEQFF. Here the CDR3 DNA reads TGTGCCACCAGCAGAGACAGGGATTTTTCCAATGAGCAGTTCTTC.

The CDR3 DNA follows: TGTGCCAGTAGTAACCTAGCGGGAGGCATTTGGAATGAGCAGTTCTTC. Its protein product is CASSNLAGGIWNEQFF. The genes are TRBV19 and TRBJ2-1, with 11 positions matching TRBD2. Germline V gives CDR1 LNHDA, CDR2 SQIVND (reference sequence). V dropped 4 bases and J dropped 7; count of bases not matched to a gene: 9. CDR3 length equals 16 residues. The variable domain in full, with the rest retrieved from reference TRBV19 and TRBJ2-1, is DGGITQSPKYLFRKEGQNVTLSCEQNLNHDAMYWYRQDPGQGLRLIYYSQIVNDFQKGDIAEGYSVSREKKESFPLTVTSAQKNPTAFYLCASSNLAGGIWNEQFFGPGTRLTVL.

This chain uses TRBV18 with TRBJ2-3, with a possible D match to TRBD1 (6 bases). The germline CDR1 and CDR2 sequences are KGHSH and LQKENI. This CDR3 is 13 amino acids long. V lost 4 bases, J lost 4 bases, and 9 bases lay in between. The CDR3 coding sequence is TGTGCCAGCTCACGTGGACAGTCAGATACGCAGTATTTT. As protein: CASSRGQSDTQYF.

V and J are TRBV25-1 and TRBJ2-5; 7 nucleotides align to TRBD1. The trim removed 5 bases at V and 4 bases at J, leaving 10 bases unmatched. The CDR3 is 15 amino acids. Germline CDR1 and CDR2: MGHDK and SYGVNS. In DNA form, the CDR3 reads TGTGCCAGCAGTCCCTCCGGGACAGAAGGAGAGACCCAGTACTTC. It codes for CASSPSGTEGETQYF.

This sequence joins TRBV6-6 and TRBJ2-7; 10 nucleotides line up with TRBD1. This CDR3 contains 14 residues. Trimming took 4 bases from V and 5 from J; bases not matched to a gene: 5. Germline V gives CDR1 MNHNY, CDR2 SVGAGI (reference sequence). Here the CDR3 DNA reads TGTGCCAGCAGTTCCACGACAGGGGGCCACGAGCAGTACTTC. Amino acid sequence: CASSSTTGGHEQYF.

This chain connects TRBV29-1 to TRBJ2-7; 8 positions match TRBD2. Germline V gives CDR1 SQVTM, CDR2 ANQGSEA. Losses at the gene ends were 5 bases for V and 0 bases for J; bases not matched to a gene: 6. The CDR3 consists of 14 residues. CDR3 sequence reads: CSVTGLVPSYEQYF. The DNA of the CDR3 is TGCAGCGTTACGGGACTAGTTCCCTCCTACGAGCAGTACTTC.

This clone came up a few times. The chain carries TRBV11-2 and TRBJ1-1, with unresolved D. V lost 5 bases to trimming and J lost 7 bases, with 14 bases between them. The CDR3 is 13 amino acids. Germline-derived CDR1 and CDR2 are SGHAT and FQNNGV. CDR3 protein: CASSTQAGNEAFF. CDR3 in DNA: TGTGCCAGCAGCACCCAGGCGGGGAATGAAGCTTTCTTT.

The CDR3 region has the DNA TGTGCCAGTACCCCGGACAGAGCGAACACCGGGGAGCTGTTTTTT. This sequence encodes CASTPDRANTGELFF. J is TRBJ2-2 and V is TRBV19, with D tentatively TRBD1 (6 bases). This CDR3 comprises 15 residues. Trimming removed 7 bases from V and 0 bases from J, with 12 bases in between. The V gene's germline CDR1 is LNHDA and CDR2 SQIVND (reference sequence). The full variable domain, with the rest looked up from reference TRBV19 and TRBJ2-2, is DGGITQSPKYLFRKEGQNVTLSCEQNLNHDAMYWYRQDPGQGLRLIYYSQIVNDFQKGDIAEGYSVSREKKESFPLTVTSAQKNPTAFYLCASTPDRANTGELFFGEGSRLTVL.

This chain joins TRBV5-1 and TRBJ2-3; D might be TRBD2 (5 bases). Trimming stripped 7 bases from V and 4 bases from J, with 19 bases between. Per the germline V gene, CDR1 is SGHRS and CDR2 is YFSETQ. The CDR3 length is 15 residues. CDR3 DNA sequence: TGCGCCAGCTCCCCAGGACCAGAGGGAGCAGATACGCAGTATTTT. This encodes CASSPGPEGADTQYF.

The rearrangement uses TRBV5-4 and TRBJ2-5; perhaps TRBD1 as D (6 bases). V lost 0 bases, J lost 2 bases, and 8 bases lay in between. CDR1 is SGHNT and CDR2 is YYREEE in the germline V gene (reference sequence). This CDR3 region has 14 residues. CDR3 residues: CASSLARGQETQYF. The CDR3 DNA reads TGTGCCAGCAGCTTGGCCAGGGGACAAGAGACCCAGTACTTC.

The gene calls are TRBV6-1 and TRBJ2-7; the match to TRBD1 covers 11 bases. Germline V gene lookup returns CDR1 MNHNS and CDR2 SASEGT. The ends lost 9 bases at V and 4 bases at J; junction bases unmatched: 5. The CDR3 has 13 amino acids. The CDR3, as DNA: TGTGCCAGTGGGACAGGGGGAGTATACGAGCAGTACTTC. Translated, it gives CASGTGGVYEQYF.

The chain carries TRBV2 and TRBJ2-2, with TRBD2 identical over 14 bases. J was trimmed by 7 bases and V by 6 bases; bases with no gene match: 10. Germline loops: CDR1 SNHLY, CDR2 FYNNEI. This CDR3 is built from 17 residues. The CDR3 reads CASRQGLAGAMGGELFF. CDR3 DNA sequence: TGTGCCAGCAGGCAGGGACTAGCGGGAGCAATGGGCGGGGAGCTGTTTTTT.

This clone appeared a single time. The chain combines TRBV5-8 with TRBJ2-1, with 8 bases lining up with TRBD1. Looked up from germline, CDR1 is SGHTS and CDR2 is YDEGEE. CDR3 length equals 13 residues. V was pared by 5 bases and J by 9 bases, with 7 bases of the junction left unmatched. This CDR3 reads CASRKTGGSEQFF. In DNA, the CDR3 is TGTGCCAGCAGAAAAACAGGGGGGAGTGAGCAGTTCTTC. Combining the CDR3 with reference TRBV5-8 and TRBJ2-1 gives the whole variable domain EAGVTQSPTHLIKTRGQQATLRCSPISGHTSVYWYQQALGLGLQFLLWYDEGEERNRGNFPPRFSGRQFPNYSSELNVNALELEDSALYLCASRKTGGSEQFFGPGTRLTVL.

The V and J genes are TRBV18 and TRBJ2-1; D is perhaps TRBD1 (6 bases). V was trimmed by 2 bases and J by 7 bases, leaving 15 bases between them. The CDR3 spans 15 residues. CDR1 is KGHSH and CDR2 is LQKENI in the germline V gene. The CDR3 coding sequence is TGTGCCAGCTCACCATACCAGGGCGACAGGAATGAGCAGTTCTTC. Translation gives CASSPYQGDRNEQFF.

The chain combines TRBV5-6 with TRBJ2-3; TRBD2 matches 14 bases. This CDR3 has 18 amino acids. V shed 4 bases, J shed 3 bases, and the junction held 10 bases outside the gene matches. CDR1 SGHDT and CDR2 YYEEEE come from the germline V gene. CDR3 amino acids: CASSIPGTSGSGTDTQYF. CDR3 nucleotides: TGTGCCAGCAGCATACCCGGGACTAGCGGGAGCGGGACAGATACGCAGTATTTT.

The chain uses TRBV11-3 and TRBJ2-3; 8 nucleotides agree with TRBD1. CDR1 SGHNT and CDR2 YENEEA come from the germline V gene. This CDR3 has 15 amino acids. The DNA for the CDR3 is TGTGCGTCTCAGGCGGACAGGGTCGGAACAGATACGCAGTATTTT. This encodes CASQADRVGTDTQYF.

This clone showed up just a few times. This chain links TRBV27 with TRBJ1-2, with 11 bases lining up with TRBD1. The V gene end was trimmed by 10 bases and the J gene end by 8 bases; junction bases not matched to a gene: 12. Germline-derived CDR1 and CDR2 are MNHEY and SMNVEV (reference sequence). The CDR3 runs to 14 residues. This CDR3 is CATRGQGVFLGYTF. DNA for the CDR3: TGTGCCACCAGGGGACAGGGGGTTTTTCTCGGCTACACCTTC.

The chain uses TRBV11-2 and TRBJ2-5, with unresolved D. The CDR3 spans 15 residues. The germline gives CDR1 SGHAT, CDR2 FQNNGV. V was pared by 0 bases and J by 4 bases, with 12 bases between. The CDR3 DNA sequence: TGTGCCAGCAGCTTAGACGGCCTTGTGACAGAGACCCAGTACTTC. This encodes CASSLDGLVTETQYF.

The chain uses TRBV9 and TRBJ1-1, with 7 bases identical to TRBD1. Germline CDR1 reads SGDLS; CDR2 reads YYNGEE. The trim removed 3 bases at V and 4 bases at J, leaving 9 bases unmatched. The CDR3 covers 15 residues. CDR3 amino acids: CASSASGTAFTEAFF. The CDR3 region has the DNA TGTGCCAGCAGCGCTTCCGGGACAGCTTTCACTGAAGCTTTCTTT.